This TCR beta chain derives from a study of cytomegalovirus exposure and HLA in healthy donors. PCR employed 60 Vbeta and 13 Jbeta primers. TCRdb's table, derived via immunoSEQ multiplex PCR, lists solely in-frame clones and lacks some. The sample records about 140,000 clones, 80% being singletons. CDR1 and CDR2 from the germline V gene are MDHEN and SYDVKM. V lost 2 bases to trimming and J lost 2 bases; unmatched junction nucleotides: 4. This CDR3 comprises 15 residues. The receptor was isolated from a male donor in good health and CMV-seropositive. The specimen sequenced was PBMCs. The gene calls are TRBV28 and TRBJ2-7; TRBD1 matches 9 bases. The CDR3 region has the DNA TGTGCCAGCAGTTTAGTGGGGACAGGGCCCTACGAGCAGTACTTC. Translating gives CASSLVGTGPYEQYF.